The 10 T cell receptor beta chains below were found in one sample sequenced in a study of Ad26.COV2.S vaccination and SARS-CoV-2 variants. TCRdb's copy holds only in-frame clones and misses some; the assay was immunoSEQ multiplex PCR. The profile covers roughly 700,000 clones, with 89% appearing a single time and 1.5% taken by the ten largest. Stated treatment: some 19 received Ad26.COV2.S at low or high dose, single or two shots; several received placebo; per-sample allocation not given. On day 63 after the first injection, vaccine and placebo recipients gave samples. The specimen comprised peripheral blood, sampled in a trial of Ad26.COV2.S vaccine versus placebo. These receptor sequences come from a person between 18 and 65 years old who received the Ad26.COV2.S COVID-19 vaccine or a placebo.

The chain couples TRBV7-8 to TRBJ1-4; TRBD1 matches 7 bases. The CDR3 extends over 15 amino acids. V trimming: 3 bases; J trimming: 5 bases; junction bases outside the gene matches: 6. Looked up from germline, CDR1 is SGHVS and CDR2 is FQNEAQ. In DNA form, the CDR3 reads TGTGCCAGCAGCTTCCGACAGGGTAGAAATGAAAAACTGTTTTTT. Translated: CASSFRQGRNEKLFF. The full variable domain, its missing parts supplied by reference TRBV7-8 and TRBJ1-4, is GAGVSQSPRYKVAKRGQDVALRCDPISGHVSLFWYQQALGQGPEFLTYFQNEAQLDKSGLPSDRFFAERPEGSVSTLKIQRTQQEDSAVYLCASSFRQGRNEKLFFGSGTQLSVL.

The chain combines TRBV18 with TRBJ2-3; D assignment may be TRBD1 or TRBD2 (5 bases each). The CDR3 covers 16 residues. V lost 4 bases and J 1 base, leaving 15 bases between the germline ends. CDR1 is KGHSH, CDR2 LQKENI, per germline. CDR3: CASSLTRVRGTDTQYF. The DNA of the CDR3 is TGTGCCAGCTCACTCACCAGGGTGAGGGGCACAGATACGCAGTATTTT.

Concerning this clone itself: The same CDR3 arises from other DNA sequences in this sample as well. The chain has TRBV6-5 and TRBJ1-1, with D hard to call. Looked up from germline, CDR1 is MNHEY and CDR2 is SVGAGI. The CDR3 loop spans 14 amino acids. Trimming left V 0 bases short and J 0 bases short, with 5 bases between. The CDR3 reads CASSYSTLNTEAFF. The CDR3 region has the DNA TGTGCCAGCAGTTACTCGACATTGAACACTGAAGCTTTCTTT.

V usage is TRBV2 and J usage is TRBJ2-7; TRBD1 matches at 7 bases. CDR1 and CDR2 (germline): SNHLY, FYNNEI. The V and J ends lost 6 bases and 0 bases, in that order; junction bases with no gene match: 11. There are 16 residues in the CDR3. The CDR3 DNA follows: TGTGCCAGCAGAGACATACGGACAGGCAGCTCCTACGAGCAGTACTTC. This gives the protein CASRDIRTGSSYEQYF.

The chain has TRBV6-1 and TRBJ2-4; 14 bases match TRBD2. Germline values: CDR1 MNHNS, CDR2 SASEGT. The CDR3 extends over 18 amino acids. V lost 1 base, J lost 7 bases, and 9 bases stayed unmatched. CDR3 DNA: TGTGCCAGCAGTGAAGACTTCGGGGGACTAGCGGGAGTCAACATTCAGTACTTC. Amino acid sequence: CASSEDFGGLAGVNIQYF.

There are a few counts of this clone. The chain links TRBV5-4 to TRBJ1-4; D is undetermined. CDR3 size: 14 residues. The V gene's germline CDR1 is SGHNT and CDR2 YYREEE (reference sequence). Trimming removed 2 bases at V and 2 bases at J, with 7 bases between. CDR3 loop: CASSLGRTNEKLFF. CDR3 bases: TGTGCCAGCAGCTTAGGGAGGACTAATGAAAAACTGTTTTTT. The whole variable domain, remainder taken from reference TRBV5-4 and TRBJ1-4, is ETGVTQSPTHLIKTRGQQVTLRCSSQSGHNTVSWYQQALGQGPQFIFQYYREEENGRGNFPPRFSGLQFPNYSSELNVNALELDDSALYLCASSLGRTNEKLFFGSGTQLSVL.

The chain couples TRBV12-5 to TRBJ1-1; D uncertain. Per germline, CDR1 LGHNT and CDR2 FRNRAP. The CDR3 is 12 residues long. Trimming left V 11 bases short and J 1 base short, with 11 bases between. CDR3 protein: CARLEPNTEAFF. The CDR3 region has the DNA TGTGCTCGCTTAGAGCCGAACACTGAAGCTTTCTTT.

This chain links TRBV30 with TRBJ1-3, with TRBD1 matching 8 bases. The CDR3 sequence is 13 residues long. V gave up 5 bases and J gave up 9 bases; unmatched junction bases: 9. Germline CDR1 is GTSNPN and CDR2 is SVGIG (reference sequence). This chain's CDR3 is CAWAGQGAVTIYF. CDR3 sequence (DNA): TGTGCCTGGGCCGGACAGGGCGCAGTCACCATATATTTT.

This clone has just one count. The chain combines TRBV2 with TRBJ2-1; maybe TRBD2 (6 bases). CDR3 length: 14 residues. CDR1 is SNHLY and CDR2 is FYNNEI in the germline V gene. V was trimmed by 6 bases and J by 3 bases, leaving 12 bases between them. This chain's CDR3 is CASRGSGVYNEQFF. CDR3 bases: TGTGCCAGCAGGGGTAGCGGAGTCTACAATGAGCAGTTCTTC.

This rearrangement joins TRBV11-2 to TRBJ2-7, with D perhaps being TRBD1 or TRBD2 (5 bases each). V lost 0 bases and J lost 0, with 15 bases in between. The germline CDR1 and CDR2 sequences are SGHAT and FQNNGV. CDR3 size: 17 residues. CDR3 amino acids: CASSLDQGRTISYEQYF. The CDR3 coding sequence is TGTGCCAGCAGCTTAGATCAGGGACGGACCATCTCCTACGAGCAGTACTTC. The whole variable domain, remainder taken from reference TRBV11-2 and TRBJ2-7, is EAGVAQSPRYKIIEKRQSVAFWCNPISGHATLYWYQQILGQGPKLLIQFQNNGVVDDSQLPKDRFSAERLKGVDSTLKIQPAKLEDSAVYLCASSLDQGRTISYEQYFGPGTRLTVT.